This is a list of T cell receptor beta chains from one sample in a study of CD8 T cells in ankylosing spondylitis. TCRdb used MiXCR to reprocess the 5' RACE reads, holding one entry per CDR3 protein. Of some 140,000 distinct CDR3 sequences listed, approximately 10% are singletons. Sequenced input: blood, either unsorted or a sorted T cell fraction (not recorded which). Receptor source: a female donor with ankylosing spondylitis or in good health (not recorded which). Both conserved end residues are part of each CDR3.

V gene: TRBV18
J gene: TRBJ1-4
CDR3 protein: CASSPIRGSNEKLFF

V gene: TRBV30
J gene: TRBJ2-1
CDR3 protein: CAWSSSGGGQFF

V gene: TRBV7-2
J gene: TRBJ2-7
CDR3 protein: CASSISGVPNEQYF

V gene: TRBV7-2
J gene: TRBJ2-1
CDR3 protein: CASSSGLAGVYEQFF

V gene: TRBV20-1
J gene: TRBJ1-1
CDR3 protein: CSAQGQSNTEAFF

V gene: TRBV29-1
J gene: TRBJ1-2
CDR3 protein: CSVEYGPALYGYTF

V gene: TRBV30
J gene: TRBJ1-5
CDR3 protein: CAWSAVGRNNQPQHF

V gene: TRBV27
J gene: TRBJ1-2
CDR3 protein: CASSFRAGDGYTF

V gene: TRBV21-1
J gene: TRBJ2-1
CDR3 protein: CATRGNPNEQFF

V gene: TRBV7-2
J gene: TRBJ2-7
CDR3 protein: CASSAPGLAGFSYEQYF

V gene: TRBV24-1
J gene: TRBJ2-1
CDR3 protein: CATSDFSGSGSYNEQFF

V gene: TRBV27
J gene: TRBJ1-5
CDR3 protein: CASSLSAGDQPQHF

V gene: TRBV11-2
J gene: TRBJ1-1
CDR3 protein: CASSPGEVEAFF

V gene: TRBV24-1
J gene: TRBJ2-1
CDR3 protein: CATSPSGTYNEQFF

V gene: TRBV3-1
J gene: TRBJ1-1
CDR3 protein: CASSQEAPNTEAFF

V gene: TRBV13
J gene: TRBJ1-3
CDR3 protein: CASSLRTMAGNTIYF

V gene: TRBV10-3
J gene: TRBJ2-1
CDR3 protein: CAIRATSGRNDEQFF

V gene: TRBV25-1
J gene: TRBJ1-6
CDR3 protein: CASSGMNPSPLHF

V gene: TRBV5-1
J gene: TRBJ1-1
CDR3 protein: CASRGLGVRTEAFF

V gene: TRBV5-1
J gene: TRBJ2-5
CDR3 protein: CASSLEGQSRTQYF

V gene: TRBV6-5
J gene: TRBJ2-5
CDR3 protein: CASTWGRARKLQETQYF

V gene: TRBV20-1
J gene: TRBJ1-2
CDR3 protein: CSARDRGGFYGYTF

V gene: TRBV7-3
J gene: TRBJ1-5
CDR3 protein: CASSPGQGAKPQHF

V gene: TRBV29-1
J gene: TRBJ1-3
CDR3 protein: CSVEMRVSGNTIYF

V gene: TRBV27
J gene: TRBJ1-4
CDR3 protein: CASNGFDSNEKLFF

V gene: TRBV5-1
J gene: TRBJ2-7
CDR3 protein: CASARTTGAPEQYF

V gene: TRBV5-1
J gene: TRBJ2-7
CDR3 protein: CASSSNTDTYEQYF

V gene: TRBV20-1
J gene: TRBJ2-3
CDR3 protein: CSAREGLAGPSTDTQYF